This T cell receptor beta chain was observed in a study of cytomegalovirus exposure and HLA in healthy donors. Study background: A previous analysis identified around 120 million unique TCR beta sequences derived from 180 million or so T cells. Within the Caucasian-associated ancestry cluster were roughly 79% of the 398 genotyped donors. General study results and limits: Excluded: some indistinguishable V segments such as TRBV6-2 and TRBV6-3.

The study ran its PCR with 60 Vbeta and 13 Jbeta primers. Assay used: immunoSEQ multiplex PCR; TCRdb lists only in-frame clones, some missing. The table records about 130,000 clones, approximately 8.7% of them present only once. In nominal health when sampled, donors likely had unrecorded immune exposures nonetheless. Germline CDR1 SGDLS, CDR2 YYNGEE. With 0 bases removed from V and 8 bases from J, the gap between germline ends came to 11 bases. This CDR3 spans 13 amino acids. Only a few counts were recorded for this clone. Its antigen is as yet unknown. The chain couples TRBV9 to TRBJ1-2; D unclear. The sequenced material came from PBMCs. This receptor was obtained from a man between 35 and 55 years old in good health and CMV-seronegative. The CDR3: CASSVGATRGYTF. The CDR3 nucleotides are TGTGCCAGCAGCGTAGGGGCGACAAGGGGCTACACCTTC.